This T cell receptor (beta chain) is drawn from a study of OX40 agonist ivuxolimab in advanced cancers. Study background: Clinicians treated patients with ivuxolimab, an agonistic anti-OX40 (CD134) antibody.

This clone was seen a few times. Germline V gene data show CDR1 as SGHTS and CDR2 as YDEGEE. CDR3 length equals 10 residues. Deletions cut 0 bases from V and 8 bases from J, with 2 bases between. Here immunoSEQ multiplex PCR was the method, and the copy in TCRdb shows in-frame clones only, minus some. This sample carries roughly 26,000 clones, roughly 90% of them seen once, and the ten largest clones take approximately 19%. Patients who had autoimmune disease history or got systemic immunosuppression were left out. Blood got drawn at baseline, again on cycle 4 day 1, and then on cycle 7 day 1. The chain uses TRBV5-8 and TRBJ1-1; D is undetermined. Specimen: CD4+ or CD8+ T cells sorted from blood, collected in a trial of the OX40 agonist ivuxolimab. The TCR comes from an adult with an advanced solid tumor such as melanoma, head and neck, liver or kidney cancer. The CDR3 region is CASSLGEAFF. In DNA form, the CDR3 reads TGTGCCAGCAGCTTGGGGGAAGCTTTCTTT.